One TCR beta chain is described in this entry. Its antigen remains unidentified. The CDR3 runs 16 residues. Trimming took 0 bases from V and 1 from J; bases not matched to a gene: 5. Germline V gene lookup returns CDR1 SGHNT and CDR2 YYREEE (reference sequence). The PCR ran on 60 Vbeta and 13 Jbeta primers. Data came from immunoSEQ multiplex PCR; TCRdb stores just in-frame clones and leaves some out. Of roughly 190,000 clones listed, around 77% are singletons. The source of the sample is a study of cytomegalovirus exposure and HLA in healthy donors. General study findings and limits: Later analysis found that TCR beta chains associated with HLA were more clonally expanded than other, equally common chains.

This sequence was found in a young woman in good health and CMV-seropositive. The chain couples TRBV5-4 to TRBJ2-3; 7 bases line up with TRBD2. Input material: PBMCs. The CDR3 sequence: CASSLGAGEGTDTQYF. In DNA form, the CDR3 reads TGTGCCAGCAGCTTGGGGGCGGGAGAGGGCACAGATACGCAGTATTTT.